These T cell receptor beta chains were read from a single sample in a study of blood T cell repertoires in COVID-19. Here immunoSEQ multiplex PCR was the method, and the copy in TCRdb shows in-frame clones only, minus some. The table shows 35,000 to 50,000 clones, with about four fifths occurring only once. Sequencing input: peripheral blood. These receptors were collected from an older woman with acute or convalescent COVID-19. Both conserved end residues are part of each CDR3. D genes are given only for firm matches. Not every row has a clone size; where given, it reads once, few, many or a size class.

d_gene	len	abundance	v_gene	j_gene	CDR3aa	CDR3nt
NA	15	NA	TRBV11-2	TRBJ1-1	CASSLDRLRGTEAFF	TGTGCCAGCAGCTTAGATAGACTTCGGGGAACTGAAGCTTTCTTT
NA	14	once	TRBV5-6	TRBJ2-2	CAGQQGLNTGELFF	TGTGCCGGGCAACAGGGCTTGAACACCGGGGAGCTGTTTTTT
NA	14	NA	TRBV6-1	TRBJ2-2	CASSELVNTGELFF	TGTGCCAGCAGTGAACTAGTCAACACCGGGGAGCTGTTTTTT
NA	13	NA	TRBV6-1	TRBJ1-2	CASSDTGDYGYTF	TGTGCCAGCAGTGATACGGGAGACTATGGCTACACCTTC
NA	13	NA	TRBV28	TRBJ2-5	CASSFVSPETQYF	TGTGCCAGCAGTTTTGTTAGTCCCGAGACCCAGTACTTC
NA	14	NA	TRBV11-2	TRBJ2-7	CASSFLLTVHEQYF	TGTGCCAGCAGCTTCCTCCTTACGGTGCACGAGCAGTACTTC
TRBD2	16	NA	TRBV19	TRBJ2-1	CASSRTSGHTYNEQFF	TGTGCCAGTAGTAGGACTAGCGGGCATACCTACAATGAGCAGTTCTTC
NA	15	NA	TRBV7-2	TRBJ1-5	CASSLVGGGNQPQHF	TGTGCCAGCAGCTTAGTTGGGGGGGGCAATCAGCCCCAGCATTTT
NA	16	NA	TRBV7-8	TRBJ2-7	CASSHNQGFTLDEQYF	TGTGCCAGCAGCCACAACCAGGGGTTCACGTTGGACGAGCAGTACTTC
NA	13	few	TRBV7-8	TRBJ1-3	CASSWGAGNTIYF	TGTGCCAGCAGCTGGGGGGCTGGAAACACCATATATTTT
NA	15	NA	TRBV11-1	TRBJ1-2	CASSLARGTAYGYTF	TGTGCCAGCAGCTTAGCGCGGGGGACCGCCTATGGCTACACCTTC
TRBD1	15	few	TRBV11-2	TRBJ1-4	CASSLQGVGVGELFF	TGTGCCAGCAGCTTACAGGGGGTGGGTGTTGGGGAACTGTTTTTT
TRBD2	18	NA	TRBV7-2	TRBJ2-2	CASSLDRVGGVASGELFF	TGTGCCAGCAGCTTAGATCGCGTTGGGGGGGTCGCCTCCGGGGAGCTGTTTTTT